The entry that follows covers one T cell receptor (beta chain) sequence. Produced via immunoSEQ multiplex PCR; TCRdb's table is partial and in-frame only. This table has around 6,000 clones, approximately 75% appearing once. The source of the sample is a study of T cells and Merkel cell carcinoma outcomes. The V end was cut by 4 bases, the J end by 3 bases, with 22 bases between. The CDR3 has 17 amino acids. CDR1 and CDR2 from the germline V gene are SGHDN and FVKESK. The rearrangement uses TRBV14 and TRBJ2-7; D is perhaps TRBD1 (6 bases). The sequence was collected from a human donor with Merkel cell carcinoma. Sequencing was performed on tumor tissue from Merkel cell carcinoma. CDR3 bases: TGTGCCAGCAGCCTAACCTATACCCAGGGGAACAGCTACGAGCAGTACTTC. It specifies CASSLTYTQGNSYEQYF.